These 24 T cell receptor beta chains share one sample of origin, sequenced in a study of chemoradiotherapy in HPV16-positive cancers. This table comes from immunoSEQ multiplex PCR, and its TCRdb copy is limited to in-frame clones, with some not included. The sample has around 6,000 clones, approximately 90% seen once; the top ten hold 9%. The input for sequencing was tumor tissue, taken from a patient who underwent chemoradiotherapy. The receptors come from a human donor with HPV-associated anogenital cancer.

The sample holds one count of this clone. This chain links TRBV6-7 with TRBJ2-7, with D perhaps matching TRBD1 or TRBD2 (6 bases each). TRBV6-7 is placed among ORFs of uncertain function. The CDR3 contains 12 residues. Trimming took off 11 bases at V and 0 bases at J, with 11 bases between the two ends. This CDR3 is CAGPGASYEQYF. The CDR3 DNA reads TGTGCCGGCCCGGGGGCCTCCTACGAGCAGTACTTC.

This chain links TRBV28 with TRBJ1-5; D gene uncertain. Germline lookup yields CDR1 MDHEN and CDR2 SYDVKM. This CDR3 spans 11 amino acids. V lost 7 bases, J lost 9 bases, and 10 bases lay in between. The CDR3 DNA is TGTGCCAGCACCTTGGGCGGGCCCCAGCATTTT. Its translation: CASTLGGPQHF.

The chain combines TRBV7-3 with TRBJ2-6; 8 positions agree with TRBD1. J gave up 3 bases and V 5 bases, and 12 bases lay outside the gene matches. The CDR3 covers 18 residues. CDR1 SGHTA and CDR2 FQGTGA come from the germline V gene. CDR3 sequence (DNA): TGTGCCAGCAGCCCACATCCCGGGACAGGTCTTGGGGCCAACGTCCTGACTTTC. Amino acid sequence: CASSPHPGTGLGANVLTF.

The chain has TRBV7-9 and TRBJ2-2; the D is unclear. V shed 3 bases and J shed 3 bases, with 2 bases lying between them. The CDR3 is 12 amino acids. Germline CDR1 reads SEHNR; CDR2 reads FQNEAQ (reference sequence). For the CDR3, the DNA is TGTGCCAGCAGCTTCGACACCGGGGAGCTGTTTTTT. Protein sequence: CASSFDTGELFF. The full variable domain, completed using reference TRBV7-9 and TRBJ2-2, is DTGVSQNPRHKITKRGQNVTFRCDPISEHNRLYWYRQTLGQGPEFLTYFQNEAQLEKSRLLSDRFSAERPKGSFSTLEIQRTEQGDSAMYLCASSFDTGELFFGEGSRLTVL.

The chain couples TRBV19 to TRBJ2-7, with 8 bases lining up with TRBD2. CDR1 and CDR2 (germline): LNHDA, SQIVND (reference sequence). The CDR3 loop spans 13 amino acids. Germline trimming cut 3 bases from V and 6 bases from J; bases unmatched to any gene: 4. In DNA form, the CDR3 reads TGTGCCAGTAGTATTGGGCTAGCGGGCGAGCAGTACTTC. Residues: CASSIGLAGEQYF.

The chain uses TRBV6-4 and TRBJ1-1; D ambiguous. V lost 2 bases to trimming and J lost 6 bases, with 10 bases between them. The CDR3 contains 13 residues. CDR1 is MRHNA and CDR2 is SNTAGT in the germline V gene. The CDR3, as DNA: TGTGCCAGCAGTGACGCCCCCGGGTCTGAAGCTTTCTTT. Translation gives CASSDAPGSEAFF.

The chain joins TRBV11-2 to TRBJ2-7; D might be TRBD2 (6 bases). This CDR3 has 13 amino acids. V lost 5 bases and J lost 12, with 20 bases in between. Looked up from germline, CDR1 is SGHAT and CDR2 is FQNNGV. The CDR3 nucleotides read TGTGCCAGCAGCCCTACTGGGCGGGAATGGATGTACTTC. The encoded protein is CASSPTGREWMYF. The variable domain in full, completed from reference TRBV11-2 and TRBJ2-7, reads EAGVAQSPRYKIIEKRQSVAFWCNPISGHATLYWYQQILGQGPKLLIQFQNNGVVDDSQLPKDRFSAERLKGVDSTLKIQPAKLEDSAVYLCASSPTGREWMYFGPGTRLTVT.

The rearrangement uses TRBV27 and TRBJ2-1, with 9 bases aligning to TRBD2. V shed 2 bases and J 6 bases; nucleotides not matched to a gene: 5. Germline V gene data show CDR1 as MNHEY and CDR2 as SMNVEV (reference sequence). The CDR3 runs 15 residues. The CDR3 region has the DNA TGTGCCAGCAGTTTAAGGGCGACTAGCGGCAATGAGCAGTTCTTC. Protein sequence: CASSLRATSGNEQFF.

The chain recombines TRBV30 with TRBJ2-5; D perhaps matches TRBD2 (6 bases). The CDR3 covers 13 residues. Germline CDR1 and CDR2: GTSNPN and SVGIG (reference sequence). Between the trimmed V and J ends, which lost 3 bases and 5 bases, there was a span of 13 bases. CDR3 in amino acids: CAWRSSGSETQYF. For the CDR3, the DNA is TGTGCCTGGAGAAGCAGCGGGTCGGAGACCCAGTACTTC.

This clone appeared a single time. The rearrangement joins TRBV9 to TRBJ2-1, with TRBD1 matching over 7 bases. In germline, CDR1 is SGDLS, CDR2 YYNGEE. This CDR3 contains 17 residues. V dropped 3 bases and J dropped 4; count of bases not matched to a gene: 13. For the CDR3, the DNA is TGTGCCAGCAGCGGTGCGCCAAGGGGGCTCCGATACAATGAGCAGTTCTTC. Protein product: CASSGAPRGLRYNEQFF.

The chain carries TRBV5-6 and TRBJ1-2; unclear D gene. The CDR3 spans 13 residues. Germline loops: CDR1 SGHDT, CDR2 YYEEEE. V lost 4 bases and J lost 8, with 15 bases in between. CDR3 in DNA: TGTGCCAGCAGCCCGGGAGTTATACGGGGCTACACCTTC. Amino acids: CASSPGVIRGYTF.

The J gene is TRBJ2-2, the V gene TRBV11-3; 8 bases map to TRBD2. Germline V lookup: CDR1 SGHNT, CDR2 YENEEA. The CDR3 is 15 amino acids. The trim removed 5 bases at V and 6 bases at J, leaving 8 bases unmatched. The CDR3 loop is CASSPGTRVAGELFF. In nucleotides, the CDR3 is TGTGCCAGCAGCCCCGGGACTAGGGTCGCCGGGGAGCTGTTTTTT. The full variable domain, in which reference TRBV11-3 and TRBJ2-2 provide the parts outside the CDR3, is EAGVVQSPRYKIIEKKQPVAFWCNPISGHNTLYWYLQNLGQGPELLIRYENEEAVDDSQLPKDRFSAERLKGVDSTLKIQPAELGDSAVYLCASSPGTRVAGELFFGEGSRLTVL.

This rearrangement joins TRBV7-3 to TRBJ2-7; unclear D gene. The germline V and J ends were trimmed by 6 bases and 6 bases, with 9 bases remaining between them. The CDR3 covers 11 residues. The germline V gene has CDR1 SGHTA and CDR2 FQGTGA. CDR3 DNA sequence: TGTGCCAGCAGTCCCGTGGGCGAGCAGTACTTC. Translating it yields CASSPVGEQYF.

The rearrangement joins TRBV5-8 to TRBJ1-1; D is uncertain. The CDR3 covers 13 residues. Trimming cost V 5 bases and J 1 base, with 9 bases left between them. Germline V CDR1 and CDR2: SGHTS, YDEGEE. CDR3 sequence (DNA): TGTGCCAGCAGGTGGAGGAGGAACACTGAAGCTTTCTTT. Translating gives CASRWRRNTEAFF.

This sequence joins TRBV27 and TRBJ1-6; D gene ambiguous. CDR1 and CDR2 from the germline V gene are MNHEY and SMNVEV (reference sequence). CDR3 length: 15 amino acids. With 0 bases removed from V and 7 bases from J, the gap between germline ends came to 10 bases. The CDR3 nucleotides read TGTGCCAGCAGTTTATCGTGGGATTTAAATTCACCCCTCCACTTT. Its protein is CASSLSWDLNSPLHF.

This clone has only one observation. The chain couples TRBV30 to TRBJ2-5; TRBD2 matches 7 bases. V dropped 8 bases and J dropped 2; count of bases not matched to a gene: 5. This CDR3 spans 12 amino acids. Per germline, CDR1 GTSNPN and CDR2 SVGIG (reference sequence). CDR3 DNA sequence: TGTGCCGTTTCTAGCGGTCAAGAGACCCAGTACTTC. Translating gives CAVSSGQETQYF.

In DNA, the CDR3 is TGTGCCAGCAGCGTAGCGGGCAATGAGCAGTTCTTC. It codes for CASSVAGNEQFF. This chain links TRBV9 with TRBJ2-1; D is ambiguous. Germline CDR1 is SGDLS and CDR2 is YYNGEE. The V and J ends lost 0 bases and 6 bases respectively, with 4 bases between them. The CDR3 totals 12 residues.

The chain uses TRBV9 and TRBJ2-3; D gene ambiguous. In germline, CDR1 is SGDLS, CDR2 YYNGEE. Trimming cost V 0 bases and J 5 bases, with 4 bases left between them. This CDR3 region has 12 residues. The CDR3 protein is CASSVDRDTQYF. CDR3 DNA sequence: TGTGCCAGCAGCGTAGACAGAGATACGCAGTATTTT. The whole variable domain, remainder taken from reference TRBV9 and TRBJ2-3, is DSGVTQTPKHLITATGQRVTLRCSPRSGDLSVYWYQQSLDQGLQFLIQYYNGEERAKGNILERFSAQQFPDLHSELNLSSLELGDSALYFCASSVDRDTQYFGPGTRLTVL.

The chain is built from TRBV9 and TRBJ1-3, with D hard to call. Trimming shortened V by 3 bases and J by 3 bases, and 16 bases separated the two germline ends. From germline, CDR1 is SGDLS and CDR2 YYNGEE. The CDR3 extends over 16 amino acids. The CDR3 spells CASSAMRGVLGNTIYF. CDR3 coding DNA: TGTGCCAGCAGCGCGATGCGTGGGGTCCTTGGAAACACCATATATTTT.

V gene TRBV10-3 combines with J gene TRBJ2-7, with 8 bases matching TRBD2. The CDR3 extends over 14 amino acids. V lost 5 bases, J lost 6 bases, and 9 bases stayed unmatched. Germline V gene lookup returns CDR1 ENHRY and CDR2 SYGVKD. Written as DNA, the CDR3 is TGTGCCATCAGTTCTCTAGCGGGCCCAGGCGAGCAGTACTTC. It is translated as CAISSLAGPGEQYF.

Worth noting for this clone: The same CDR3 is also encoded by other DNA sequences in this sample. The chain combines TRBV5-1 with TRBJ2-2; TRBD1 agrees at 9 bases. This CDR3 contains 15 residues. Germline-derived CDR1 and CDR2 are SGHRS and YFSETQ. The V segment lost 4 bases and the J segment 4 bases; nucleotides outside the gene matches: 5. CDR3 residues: CASSKGQGGTGELFF. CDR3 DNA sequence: TGCGCCAGCAGCAAGGGACAGGGTGGCACCGGGGAGCTGTTTTTT. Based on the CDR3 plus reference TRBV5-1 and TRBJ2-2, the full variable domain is KAGVTQTPRYLIKTRGQQVTLSCSPISGHRSVSWYQQTPGQGLQFLFEYFSETQRNKGNFPGRFSGRQFSNSRSEMNVSTLELGDSALYLCASSKGQGGTGELFFGEGSRLTVL.

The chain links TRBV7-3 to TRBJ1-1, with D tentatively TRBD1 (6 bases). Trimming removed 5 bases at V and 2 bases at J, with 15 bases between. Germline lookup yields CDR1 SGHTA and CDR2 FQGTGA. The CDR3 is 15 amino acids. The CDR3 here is CASSLQGTVNTEAFF. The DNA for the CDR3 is TGTGCCAGCAGCCTTCAGGGGACGGTTAACACTGAAGCTTTCTTT.

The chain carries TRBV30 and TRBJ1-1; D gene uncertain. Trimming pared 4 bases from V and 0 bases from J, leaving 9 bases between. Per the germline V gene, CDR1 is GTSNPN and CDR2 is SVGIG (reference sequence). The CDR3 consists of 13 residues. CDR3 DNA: TGTGCCTGGAACGACGGGGTGAACACTGAAGCTTTCTTT. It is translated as CAWNDGVNTEAFF. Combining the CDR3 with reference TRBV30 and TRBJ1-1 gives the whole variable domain SQTIHQWPATLVQPVGSPLSLECTVEGTSNPNLYWYRQAAGRGLQLLFYSVGIGQISSEVPQNLSASRPQDRQFILSSKKLLLSDSGFYLCAWNDGVNTEAFFGQGTRLTVV.

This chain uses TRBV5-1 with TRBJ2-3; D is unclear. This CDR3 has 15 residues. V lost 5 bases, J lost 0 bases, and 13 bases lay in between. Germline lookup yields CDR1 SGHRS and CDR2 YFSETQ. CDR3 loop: CASRGLISSTDTQYF. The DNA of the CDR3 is TGCGCCAGCAGAGGGCTTATTTCTAGCACAGATACGCAGTATTTT.